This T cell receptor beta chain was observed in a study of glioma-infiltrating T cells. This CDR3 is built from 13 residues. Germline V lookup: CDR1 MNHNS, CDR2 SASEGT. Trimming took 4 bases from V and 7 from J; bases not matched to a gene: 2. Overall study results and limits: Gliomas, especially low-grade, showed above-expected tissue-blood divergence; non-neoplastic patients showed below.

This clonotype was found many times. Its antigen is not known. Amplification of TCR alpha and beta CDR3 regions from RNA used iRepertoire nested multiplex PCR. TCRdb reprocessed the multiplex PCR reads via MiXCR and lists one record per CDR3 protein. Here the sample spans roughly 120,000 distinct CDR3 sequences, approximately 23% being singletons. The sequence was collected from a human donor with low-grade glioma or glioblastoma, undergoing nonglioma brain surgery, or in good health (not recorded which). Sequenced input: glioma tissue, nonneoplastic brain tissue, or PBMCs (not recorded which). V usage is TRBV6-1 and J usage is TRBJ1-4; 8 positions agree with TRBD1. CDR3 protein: CASSGGQAEKLFF. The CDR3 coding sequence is TGTGCCAGCAGTGGGGGACAGGCTGAAAAACTGTTTTTT.